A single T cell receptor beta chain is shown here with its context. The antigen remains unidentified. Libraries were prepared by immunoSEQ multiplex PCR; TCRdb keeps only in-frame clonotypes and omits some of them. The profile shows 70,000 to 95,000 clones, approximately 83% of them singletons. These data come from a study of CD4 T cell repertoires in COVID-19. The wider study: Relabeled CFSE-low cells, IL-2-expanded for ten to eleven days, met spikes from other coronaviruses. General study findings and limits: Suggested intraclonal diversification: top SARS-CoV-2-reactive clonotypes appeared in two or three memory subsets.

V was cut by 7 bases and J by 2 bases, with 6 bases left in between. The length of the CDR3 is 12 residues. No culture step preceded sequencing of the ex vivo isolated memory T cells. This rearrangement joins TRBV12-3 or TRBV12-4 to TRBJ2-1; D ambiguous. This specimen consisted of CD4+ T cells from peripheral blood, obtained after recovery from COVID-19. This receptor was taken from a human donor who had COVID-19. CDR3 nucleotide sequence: TGTGCCAGCACGCTTACCTACAATGAGCAGTTCTTC. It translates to CASTLTYNEQFF.